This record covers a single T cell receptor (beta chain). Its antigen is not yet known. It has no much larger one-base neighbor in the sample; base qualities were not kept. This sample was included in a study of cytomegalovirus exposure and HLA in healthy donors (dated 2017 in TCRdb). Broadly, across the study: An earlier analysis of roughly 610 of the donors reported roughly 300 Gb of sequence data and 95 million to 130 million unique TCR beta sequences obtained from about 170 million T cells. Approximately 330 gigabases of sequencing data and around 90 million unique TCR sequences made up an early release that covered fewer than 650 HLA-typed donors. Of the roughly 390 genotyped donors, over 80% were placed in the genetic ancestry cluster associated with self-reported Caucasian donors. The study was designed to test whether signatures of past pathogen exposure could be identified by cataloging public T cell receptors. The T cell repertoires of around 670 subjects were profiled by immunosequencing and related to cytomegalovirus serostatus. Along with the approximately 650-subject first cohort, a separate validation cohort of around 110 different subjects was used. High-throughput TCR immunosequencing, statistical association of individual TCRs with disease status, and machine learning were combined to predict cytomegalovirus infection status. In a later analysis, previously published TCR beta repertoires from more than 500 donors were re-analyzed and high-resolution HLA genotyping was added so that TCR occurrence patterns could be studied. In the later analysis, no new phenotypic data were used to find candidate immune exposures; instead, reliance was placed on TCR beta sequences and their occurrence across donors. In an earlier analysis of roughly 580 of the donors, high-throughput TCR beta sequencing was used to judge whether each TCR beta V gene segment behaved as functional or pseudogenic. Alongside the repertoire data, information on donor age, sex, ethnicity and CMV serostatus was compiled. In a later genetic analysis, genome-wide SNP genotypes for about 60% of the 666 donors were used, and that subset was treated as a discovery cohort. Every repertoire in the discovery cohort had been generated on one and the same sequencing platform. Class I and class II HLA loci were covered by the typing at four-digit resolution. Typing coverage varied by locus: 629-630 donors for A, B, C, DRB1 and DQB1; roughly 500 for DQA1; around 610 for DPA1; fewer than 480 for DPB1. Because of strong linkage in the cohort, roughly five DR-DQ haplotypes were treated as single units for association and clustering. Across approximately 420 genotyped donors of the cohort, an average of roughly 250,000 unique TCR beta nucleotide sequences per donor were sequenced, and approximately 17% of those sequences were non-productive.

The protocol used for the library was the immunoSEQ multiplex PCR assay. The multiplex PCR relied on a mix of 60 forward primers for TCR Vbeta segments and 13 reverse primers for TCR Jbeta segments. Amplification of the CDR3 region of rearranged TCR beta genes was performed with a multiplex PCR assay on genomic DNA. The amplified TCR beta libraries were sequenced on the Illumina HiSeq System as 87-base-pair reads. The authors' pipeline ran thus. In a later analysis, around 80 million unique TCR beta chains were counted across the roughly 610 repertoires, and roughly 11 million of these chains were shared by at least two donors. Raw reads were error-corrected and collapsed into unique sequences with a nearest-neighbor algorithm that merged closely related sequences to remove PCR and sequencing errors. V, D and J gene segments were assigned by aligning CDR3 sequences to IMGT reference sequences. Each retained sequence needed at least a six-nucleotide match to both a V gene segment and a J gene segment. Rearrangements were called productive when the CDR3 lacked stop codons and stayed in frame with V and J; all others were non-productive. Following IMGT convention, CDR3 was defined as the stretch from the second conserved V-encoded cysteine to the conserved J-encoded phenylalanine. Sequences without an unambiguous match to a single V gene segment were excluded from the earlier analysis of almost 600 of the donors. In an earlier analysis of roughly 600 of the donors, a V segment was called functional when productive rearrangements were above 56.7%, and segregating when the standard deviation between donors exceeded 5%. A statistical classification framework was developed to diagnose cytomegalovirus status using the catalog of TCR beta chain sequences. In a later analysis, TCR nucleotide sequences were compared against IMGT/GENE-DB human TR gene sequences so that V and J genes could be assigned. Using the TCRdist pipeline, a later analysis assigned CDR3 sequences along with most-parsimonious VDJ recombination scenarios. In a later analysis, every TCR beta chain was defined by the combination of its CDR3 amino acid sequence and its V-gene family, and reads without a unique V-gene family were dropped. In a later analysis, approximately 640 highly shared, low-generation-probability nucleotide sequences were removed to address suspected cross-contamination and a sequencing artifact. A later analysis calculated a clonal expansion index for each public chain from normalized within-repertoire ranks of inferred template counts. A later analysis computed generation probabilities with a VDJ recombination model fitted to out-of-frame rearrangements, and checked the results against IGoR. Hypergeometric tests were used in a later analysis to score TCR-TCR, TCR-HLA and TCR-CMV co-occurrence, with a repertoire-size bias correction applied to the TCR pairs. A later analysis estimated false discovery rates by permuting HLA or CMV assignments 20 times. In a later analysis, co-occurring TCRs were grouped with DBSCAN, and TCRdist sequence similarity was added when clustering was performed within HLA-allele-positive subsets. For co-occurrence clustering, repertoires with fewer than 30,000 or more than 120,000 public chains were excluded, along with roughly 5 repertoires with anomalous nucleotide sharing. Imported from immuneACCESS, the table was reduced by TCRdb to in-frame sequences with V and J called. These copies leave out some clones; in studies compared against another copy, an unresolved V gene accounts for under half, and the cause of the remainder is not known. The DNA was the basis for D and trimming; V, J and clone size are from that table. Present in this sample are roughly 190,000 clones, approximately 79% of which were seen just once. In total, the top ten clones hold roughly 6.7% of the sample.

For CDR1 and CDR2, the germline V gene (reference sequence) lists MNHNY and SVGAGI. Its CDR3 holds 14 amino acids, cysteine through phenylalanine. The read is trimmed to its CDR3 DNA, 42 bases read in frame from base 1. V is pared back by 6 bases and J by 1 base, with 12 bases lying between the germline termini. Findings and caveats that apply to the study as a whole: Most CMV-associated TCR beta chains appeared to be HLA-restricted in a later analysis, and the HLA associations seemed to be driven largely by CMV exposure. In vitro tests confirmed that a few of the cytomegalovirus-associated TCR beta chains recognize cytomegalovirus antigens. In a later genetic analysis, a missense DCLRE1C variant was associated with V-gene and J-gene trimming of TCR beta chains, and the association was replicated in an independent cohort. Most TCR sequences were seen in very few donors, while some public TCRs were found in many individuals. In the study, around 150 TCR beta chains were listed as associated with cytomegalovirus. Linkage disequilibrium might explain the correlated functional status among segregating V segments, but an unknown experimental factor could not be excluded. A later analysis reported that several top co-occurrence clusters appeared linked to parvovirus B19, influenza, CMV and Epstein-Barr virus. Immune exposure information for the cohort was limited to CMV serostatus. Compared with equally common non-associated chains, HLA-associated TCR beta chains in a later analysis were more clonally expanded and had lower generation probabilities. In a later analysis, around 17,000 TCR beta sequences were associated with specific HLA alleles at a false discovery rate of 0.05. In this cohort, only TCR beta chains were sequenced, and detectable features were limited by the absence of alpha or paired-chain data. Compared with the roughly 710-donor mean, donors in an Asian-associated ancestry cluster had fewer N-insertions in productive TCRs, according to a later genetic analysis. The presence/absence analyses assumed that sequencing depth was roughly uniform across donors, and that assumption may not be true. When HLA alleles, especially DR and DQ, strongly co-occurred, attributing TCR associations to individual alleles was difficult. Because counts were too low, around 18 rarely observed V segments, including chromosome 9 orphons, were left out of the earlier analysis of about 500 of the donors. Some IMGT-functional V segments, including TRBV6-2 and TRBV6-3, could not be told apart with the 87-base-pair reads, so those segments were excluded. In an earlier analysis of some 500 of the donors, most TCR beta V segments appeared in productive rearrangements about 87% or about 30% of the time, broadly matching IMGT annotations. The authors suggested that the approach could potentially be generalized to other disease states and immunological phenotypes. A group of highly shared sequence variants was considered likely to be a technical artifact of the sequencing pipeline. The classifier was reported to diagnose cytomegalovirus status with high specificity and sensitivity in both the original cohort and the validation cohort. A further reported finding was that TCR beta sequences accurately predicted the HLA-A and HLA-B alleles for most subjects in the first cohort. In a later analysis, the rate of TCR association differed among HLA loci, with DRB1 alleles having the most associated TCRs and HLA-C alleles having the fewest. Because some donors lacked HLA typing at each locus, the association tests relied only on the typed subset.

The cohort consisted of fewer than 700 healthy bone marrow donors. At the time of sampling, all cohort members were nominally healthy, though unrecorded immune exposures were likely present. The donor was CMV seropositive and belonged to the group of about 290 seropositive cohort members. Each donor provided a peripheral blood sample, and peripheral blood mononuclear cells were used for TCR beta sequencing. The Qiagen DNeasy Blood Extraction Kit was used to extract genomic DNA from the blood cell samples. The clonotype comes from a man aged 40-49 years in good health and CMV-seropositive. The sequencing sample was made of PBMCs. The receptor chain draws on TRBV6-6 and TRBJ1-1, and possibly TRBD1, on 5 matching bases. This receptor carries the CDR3 CASRPDMWNTEAFF. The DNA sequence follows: TGTGCCAGCAGACCGGACATGTGGAACACTGAAGCTTTCTTT.